This T cell receptor beta chain originates from a study of multiple sclerosis patients with progressive multifocal leukoencephalopathy. Study-level findings and limits: Expanded clones at PML onset predated and persisted through natalizumab therapy. Lower normalized Shannon entropy suggested reduced TRB diversity in most PML patients. It is unclear whether the findings reflect JC virus infection or general immunocompromise.

Time point: before natalizumab initiation. A word on this clone: Its antigen remains unidentified.

The survey-level immunoSEQ assay was used. TCRdb keeps only in-frame clones here, not all; method: immunoSEQ multiplex PCR. The sample lists fewer than 35,000 clones; about nine tenths were seen once. Germline values: CDR1 MNHNS, CDR2 SASEGT. CDR3 length: 13 residues. The V end was cut by 6 bases, the J end by 4 bases, with 10 bases between. This sequence was found in a human donor with multiple sclerosis. Sequencing was done on a sample of PBMCs. The chain employs TRBV6-1 and TRBJ1-5; D remains ambiguous. The CDR3 nucleotides read TGTGCCAGCAGATGGACCGGGAATCAGCCCCAGCATTTT. Translated: CASRWTGNQPQHF.